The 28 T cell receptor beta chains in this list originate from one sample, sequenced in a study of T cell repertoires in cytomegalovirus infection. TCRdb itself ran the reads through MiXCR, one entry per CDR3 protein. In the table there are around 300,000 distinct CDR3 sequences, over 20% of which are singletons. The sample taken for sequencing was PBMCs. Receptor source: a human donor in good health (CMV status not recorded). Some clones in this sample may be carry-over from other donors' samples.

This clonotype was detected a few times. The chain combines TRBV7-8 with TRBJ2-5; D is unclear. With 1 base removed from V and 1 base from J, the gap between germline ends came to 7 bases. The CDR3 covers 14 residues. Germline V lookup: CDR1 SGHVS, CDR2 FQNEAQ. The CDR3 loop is CASSLERVQETQYF. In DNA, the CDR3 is TGTGCCAGCAGCTTAGAAAGGGTCCAAGAGACCCAGTACTTC.

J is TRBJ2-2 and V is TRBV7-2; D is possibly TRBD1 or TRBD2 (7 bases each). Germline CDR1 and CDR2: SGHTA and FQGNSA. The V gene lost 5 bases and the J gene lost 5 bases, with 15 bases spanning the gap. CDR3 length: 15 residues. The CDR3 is CASSTRQGLTGELFF. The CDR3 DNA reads TGTGCCAGCAGCACTCGACAGGGACTAACCGGGGAGCTGTTTTTT. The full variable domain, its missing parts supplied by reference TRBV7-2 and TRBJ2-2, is GAGVSQSPSNKVTEKGKDVELRCDPISGHTALYWYRQSLGQGLEFLIYFQGNSAPDKSGLPSDRFSAERTGGSVSTLTIQRTQQEDSAVYLCASSTRQGLTGELFFGEGSRLTVL.

CDR3 DNA: TGTGCCAGCAATCAAGCGGGGCGTACCTACAATGAGCAGTTCTTC. Its protein product is CASNQAGRTYNEQFF. The rearrangement links TRBV28 to TRBJ2-1; 7 nucleotides line up with TRBD2. Trimming cost V 7 bases and J 2 bases; bases outside gene matches: 8. Germline V CDR1 and CDR2: MDHEN, SYDVKM. CDR3 size: 15 residues.

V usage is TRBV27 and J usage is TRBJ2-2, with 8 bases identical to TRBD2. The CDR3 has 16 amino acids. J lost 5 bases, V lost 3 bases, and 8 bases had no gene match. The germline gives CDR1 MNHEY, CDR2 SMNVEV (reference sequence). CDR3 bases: TGTGCCAGCAGTTTTATAGCGGGATTCCTTACCGGGGAGCTGTTTTTT. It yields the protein CASSFIAGFLTGELFF.

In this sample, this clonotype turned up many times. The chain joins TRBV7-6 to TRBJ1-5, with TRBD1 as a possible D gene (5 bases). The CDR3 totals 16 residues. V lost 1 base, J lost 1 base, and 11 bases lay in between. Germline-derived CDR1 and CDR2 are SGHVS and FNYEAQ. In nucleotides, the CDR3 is TGTGCCAGCAGCTTAGGAGGGGCAGGGAGCAATCAGCCCCAGCATTTT. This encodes CASSLGGAGSNQPQHF.

This CDR3 reads CASKGLAERELFF. CDR3 DNA: TGTGCCAGCAAAGGACTAGCGGAGAGGGAGCTGTTTTTT. J is TRBJ2-2 and V is TRBV6-6; 10 positions match TRBD2. CDR1 MNHNY and CDR2 SVGAGI come from the germline V gene (reference sequence). The V segment lost 7 bases and the J segment 9 bases; nucleotides outside the gene matches: 5. The CDR3 covers 13 residues.

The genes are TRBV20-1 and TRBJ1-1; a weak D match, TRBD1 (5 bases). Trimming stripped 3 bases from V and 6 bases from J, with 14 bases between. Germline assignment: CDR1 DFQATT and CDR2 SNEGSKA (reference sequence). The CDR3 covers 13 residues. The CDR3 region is CSARNPWGPEAFF. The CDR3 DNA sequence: TGCAGTGCTAGGAACCCGTGGGGCCCTGAAGCTTTCTTT.

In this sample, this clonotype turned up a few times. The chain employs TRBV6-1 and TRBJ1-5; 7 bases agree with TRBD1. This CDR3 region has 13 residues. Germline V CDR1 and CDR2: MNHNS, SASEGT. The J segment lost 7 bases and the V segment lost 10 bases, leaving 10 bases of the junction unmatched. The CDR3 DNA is TGTGCCACAAGAGAGACAGGGAGACAGCCCCAGCATTTT. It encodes CATRETGRQPQHF.

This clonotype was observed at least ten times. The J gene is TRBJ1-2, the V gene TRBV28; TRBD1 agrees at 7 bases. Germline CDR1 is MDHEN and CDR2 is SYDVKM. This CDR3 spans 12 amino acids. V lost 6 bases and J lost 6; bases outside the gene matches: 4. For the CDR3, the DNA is TGTGCCAGCAGCCGGGACAGCAATGGCTACACCTTC. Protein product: CASSRDSNGYTF.

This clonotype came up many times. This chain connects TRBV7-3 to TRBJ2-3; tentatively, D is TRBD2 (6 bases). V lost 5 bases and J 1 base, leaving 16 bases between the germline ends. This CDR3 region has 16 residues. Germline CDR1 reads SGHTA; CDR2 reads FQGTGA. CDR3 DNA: TGTGCCAGCAGCCCAGCCGGAGGAGGGGGCACAGATACGCAGTATTTT. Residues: CASSPAGGGGTDTQYF.

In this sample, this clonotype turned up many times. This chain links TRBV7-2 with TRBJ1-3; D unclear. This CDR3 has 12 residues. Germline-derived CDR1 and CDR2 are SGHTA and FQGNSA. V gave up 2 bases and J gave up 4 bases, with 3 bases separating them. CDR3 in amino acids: CASSLPGNTIYF. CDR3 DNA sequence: TGTGCCAGCAGCTTACCCGGAAACACCATATATTTT.

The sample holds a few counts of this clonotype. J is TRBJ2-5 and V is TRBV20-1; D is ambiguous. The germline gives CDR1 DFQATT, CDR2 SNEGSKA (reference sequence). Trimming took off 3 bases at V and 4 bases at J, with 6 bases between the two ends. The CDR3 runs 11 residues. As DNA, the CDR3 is TGCAGTGCTAGTGAAGGAGAGACCCAGTACTTC. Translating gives CSASEGETQYF.

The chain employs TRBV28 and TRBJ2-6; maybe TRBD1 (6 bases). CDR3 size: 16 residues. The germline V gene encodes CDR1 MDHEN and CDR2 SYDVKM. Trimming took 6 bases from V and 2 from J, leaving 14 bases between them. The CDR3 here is CASSSPGDPGANVLTF. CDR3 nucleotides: TGTGCCAGCAGCAGCCCAGGGGACCCTGGGGCCAACGTCCTGACTTTC.

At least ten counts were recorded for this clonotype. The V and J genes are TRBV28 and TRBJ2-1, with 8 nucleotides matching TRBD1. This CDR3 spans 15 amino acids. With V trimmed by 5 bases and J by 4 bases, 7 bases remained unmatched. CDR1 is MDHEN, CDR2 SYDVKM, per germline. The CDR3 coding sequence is TGTGCCAGCAGTGACGGGACAGGAGAATACAATGAGCAGTTCTTC. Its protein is CASSDGTGEYNEQFF.

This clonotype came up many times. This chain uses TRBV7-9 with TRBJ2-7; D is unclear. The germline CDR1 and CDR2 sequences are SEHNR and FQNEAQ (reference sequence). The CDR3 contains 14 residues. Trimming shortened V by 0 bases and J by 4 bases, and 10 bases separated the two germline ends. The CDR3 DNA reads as TGTGCCAGCAGCTTAGCGGGGAAACCATACGAGCAGTACTTC. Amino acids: CASSLAGKPYEQYF. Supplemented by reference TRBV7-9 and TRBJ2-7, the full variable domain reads DTGVSQNPRHKITKRGQNVTFRCDPISEHNRLYWYRQTLGQGPEFLTYFQNEAQLEKSRLLSDRFSAERPKGSFSTLEIQRTEQGDSAMYLCASSLAGKPYEQYFGPGTRLTVT.

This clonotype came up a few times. The CDR3: CASSNASTDTQYF. CDR3 DNA: TGTGCCAGCAGCAACGCTAGCACAGATACGCAGTATTTT. The chain joins TRBV5-4 to TRBJ2-3; D uncertain. The germline CDR1 and CDR2 sequences are SGHNT and YYREEE (reference sequence). CDR3 length: 13 residues. With 4 bases removed from V and 0 bases from J, the gap between germline ends came to 6 bases.

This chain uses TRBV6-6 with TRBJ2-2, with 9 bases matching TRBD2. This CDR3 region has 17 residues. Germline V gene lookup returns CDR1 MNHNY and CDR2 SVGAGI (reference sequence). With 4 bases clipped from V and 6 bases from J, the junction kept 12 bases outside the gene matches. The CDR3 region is CASSSRGRREGAGELFF. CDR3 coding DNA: TGTGCCAGCAGTTCCCGCGGGCGGCGGGAGGGGGCCGGGGAGCTGTTTTTT.

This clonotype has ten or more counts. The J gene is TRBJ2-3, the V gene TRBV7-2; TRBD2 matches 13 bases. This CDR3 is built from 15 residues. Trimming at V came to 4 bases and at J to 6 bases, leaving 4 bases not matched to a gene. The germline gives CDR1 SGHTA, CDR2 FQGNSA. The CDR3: CASSWTSGGPDTQYF. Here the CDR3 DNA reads TGTGCCAGCAGCTGGACTAGCGGGGGACCGGATACGCAGTATTTT.

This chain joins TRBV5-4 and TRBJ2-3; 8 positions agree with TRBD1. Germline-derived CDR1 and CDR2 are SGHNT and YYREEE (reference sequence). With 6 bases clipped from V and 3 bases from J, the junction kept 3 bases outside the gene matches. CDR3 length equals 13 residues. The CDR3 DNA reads TGTGCCAGCACCCGGACAGGGACAGATACGCAGTATTTT. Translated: CASTRTGTDTQYF.

The CDR3 nucleotides read TGTGCCATCAGTGAGGCAGGGCACACCGGGGAGCTGTTTTTT. Amino acids: CAISEAGHTGELFF. The chain links TRBV10-3 to TRBJ2-2, with D possibly being TRBD1 (5 bases). Germline V gene data show CDR1 as ENHRY and CDR2 as SYGVKD. This CDR3 has 14 residues. V shed 2 bases and J shed 3 bases, with 7 bases lying between them.

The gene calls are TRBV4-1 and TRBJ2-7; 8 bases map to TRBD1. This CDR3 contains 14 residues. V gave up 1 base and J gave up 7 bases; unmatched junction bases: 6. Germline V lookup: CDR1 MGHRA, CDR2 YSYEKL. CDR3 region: CASSQARQGREQYF. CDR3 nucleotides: TGCGCCAGCAGCCAAGCTAGACAGGGGAGGGAGCAGTACTTC.

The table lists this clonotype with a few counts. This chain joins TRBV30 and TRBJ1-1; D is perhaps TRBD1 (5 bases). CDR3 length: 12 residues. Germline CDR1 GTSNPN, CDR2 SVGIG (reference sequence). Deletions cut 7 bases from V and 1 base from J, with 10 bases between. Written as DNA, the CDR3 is TGTGCCTCGGCTCAGGGGAACACTGAAGCTTTCTTT. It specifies CASAQGNTEAFF.

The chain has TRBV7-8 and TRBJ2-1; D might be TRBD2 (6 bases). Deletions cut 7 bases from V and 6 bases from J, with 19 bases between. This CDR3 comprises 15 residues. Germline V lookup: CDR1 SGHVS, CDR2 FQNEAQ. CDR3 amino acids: CASTKRALAVNEQFF. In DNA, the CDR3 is TGTGCCAGCACCAAGCGGGCACTAGCTGTCAATGAGCAGTTCTTC.

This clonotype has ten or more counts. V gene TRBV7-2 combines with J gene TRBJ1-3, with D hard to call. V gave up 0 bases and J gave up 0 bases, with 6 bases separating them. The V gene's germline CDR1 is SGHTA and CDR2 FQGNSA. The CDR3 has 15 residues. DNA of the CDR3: TGTGCCAGCAGCTTAGCCGCAATCTCTGGAAACACCATATATTTT. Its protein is CASSLAAISGNTIYF.

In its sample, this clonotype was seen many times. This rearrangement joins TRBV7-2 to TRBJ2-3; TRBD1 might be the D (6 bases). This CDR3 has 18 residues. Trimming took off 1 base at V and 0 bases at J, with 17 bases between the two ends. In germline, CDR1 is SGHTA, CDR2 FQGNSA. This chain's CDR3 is CASSLVGGPTVSTDTQYF. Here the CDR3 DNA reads TGTGCCAGCAGCTTAGTTGGGGGCCCGACCGTTAGCACAGATACGCAGTATTTT.

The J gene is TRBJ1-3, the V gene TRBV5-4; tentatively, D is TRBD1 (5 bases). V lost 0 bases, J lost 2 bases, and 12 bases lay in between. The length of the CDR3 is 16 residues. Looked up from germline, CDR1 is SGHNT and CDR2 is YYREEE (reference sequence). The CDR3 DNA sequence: TGTGCCAGCAGCTTGGGAGGGGCAGGTACTGGAAACACCATATATTTT. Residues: CASSLGGAGTGNTIYF.

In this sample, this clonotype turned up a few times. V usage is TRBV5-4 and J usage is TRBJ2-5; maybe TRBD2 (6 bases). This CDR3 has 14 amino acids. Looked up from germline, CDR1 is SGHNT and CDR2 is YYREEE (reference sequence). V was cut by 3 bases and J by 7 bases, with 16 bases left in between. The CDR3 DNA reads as TGTGCCAGCAGCTCCTCGGACTATTATGGGACCCAGTACTTC. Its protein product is CASSSSDYYGTQYF.

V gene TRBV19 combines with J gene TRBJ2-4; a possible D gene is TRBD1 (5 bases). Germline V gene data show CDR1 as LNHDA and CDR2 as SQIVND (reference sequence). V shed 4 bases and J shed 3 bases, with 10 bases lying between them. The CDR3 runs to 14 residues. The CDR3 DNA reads TGTGCCAGTAGTAGGGGCCCGGGCAAAAACATTCAGTACTTC. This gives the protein CASSRGPGKNIQYF.